Below, 9 T cell receptor beta chains from the same sample are listed, as sequenced in a study of blood T cell repertoires in COVID-19. Using immunoSEQ multiplex PCR, the repertoire was profiled, and TCRdb retains in-frame clones only, with some absent. The sample lists about 230,000 clones; 70% to 90% were seen once. The specimen sequenced was peripheral blood. The receptors come from a man aged 40-49 years with acute or convalescent COVID-19.

Turning to this clone: Other nucleotide sequences from this sample produce the same CDR3. The DNA for the CDR3 is TGTGCCAGCAGCCAAGCTGCTGGAAACACCATATATTTT. This codes for CASSQAAGNTIYF. The rearrangement links TRBV3-1 (or the pseudogene TRBV3-2) to TRBJ1-3, with D hard to call. V was trimmed by 1 base and J by 2 bases, leaving 3 bases between them. The germline gives CDR1 LGHDT, CDR2 YNNKEL (reference sequence). The CDR3 covers 13 residues.

V and J are TRBV10-3 and TRBJ2-1; D is ambiguous. Per germline, CDR1 ENHRY and CDR2 SYGVKD. The length of the CDR3 is 14 residues. V lost 5 bases and J 7 bases, leaving 15 bases between the germline ends. DNA of the CDR3: TGTGCCATCAGTCCGTCAGGAAGTGAGAATGAGCAGTTCTTC. Protein sequence: CAISPSGSENEQFF.

This clone was counted only a few times. The rearrangement uses TRBV9 and TRBJ1-6; D might be TRBD1 (5 bases). The CDR3 runs 14 residues. Germline V CDR1 and CDR2: SGDLS, YYNGEE. V lost 5 bases and J 5 bases, leaving 11 bases between the germline ends. This CDR3 reads CASRAQANNSPLHF. Here the CDR3 DNA reads TGTGCCAGCAGGGCACAGGCAAATAATTCACCCCTCCACTTT.

This clone was seen a few times. Other nucleotide sequences from this sample produce the same CDR3. The V gene is TRBV18, the J gene TRBJ1-6; 8 bases match TRBD1. V lost 2 bases and J lost 8; bases outside the gene matches: 2. Per the germline V gene, CDR1 is KGHSH and CDR2 is LQKENI. The CDR3 spans 14 residues. For the CDR3, the DNA is TGTGCCAGCTCACCATTGGACAGGGATTCACCCCTCCACTTT. Protein sequence: CASSPLDRDSPLHF.

This clone was observed a single time. The V and J genes are TRBV10-1 and TRBJ1-1; 8 bases are a match to TRBD1. Trimming cost V 4 bases and J 6 bases; bases outside gene matches: 4. The germline V gene encodes CDR1 WNHNN and CDR2 SYGVQD (reference sequence). The CDR3 runs to 13 residues. CDR3 sequence: CASSVTGEPEAFF. The CDR3 DNA follows: TGCGCCAGCAGTGTGACAGGGGAACCTGAAGCTTTCTTT.

V usage is TRBV5-1 and J usage is TRBJ2-7; a possible D gene is TRBD1 (6 bases). The CDR3 has 13 residues. Trimming removed 4 bases at V and 5 bases at J, with 13 bases between. In germline, CDR1 is SGHRS, CDR2 YFSETQ. The CDR3 DNA reads TGCGCCAGCAGCGACTTACAGGGCGACGAGCAGTACTTC. The encoded protein is CASSDLQGDEQYF.

The chain couples TRBV11-2 to TRBJ2-3, with 8 nucleotides matching TRBD1. Trimming took 1 base from V and 4 from J; bases not matched to a gene: 1. The CDR3 totals 14 residues. Germline CDR1 reads SGHAT; CDR2 reads FQNNGV. CDR3 nucleotide sequence: TGTGCCAGCAGCTTAGCAGGGGGCGCAGATACGCAGTATTTT. Translating gives CASSLAGGADTQYF.

The chain recombines TRBV7-6 with TRBJ1-6; 7 bases match TRBD1. Trimming at V came to 4 bases and at J to 9 bases, leaving 9 bases not matched to a gene. The V gene's germline CDR1 is SGHVS and CDR2 FNYEAQ. The CDR3 totals 15 residues. This chain's CDR3 is CASSSSGTVGSPLHF. The CDR3 nucleotides are TGTGCCAGCAGCTCATCCGGGACAGTGGGTTCACCCCTCCACTTT.

This clone was recorded only once. J is TRBJ1-1 and V is TRBV5-6; D remains ambiguous. Trimming cost V 2 bases and J 5 bases, with 7 bases left between them. From germline, CDR1 is SGHDT and CDR2 YYEEEE. The CDR3 sequence is 12 residues long. DNA of the CDR3: TGTGCCAGCAGCTTAGTGAGGACTGAAGCTTTCTTT. Its protein product is CASSLVRTEAFF.